Below, 21 T cell receptor beta chains from the same sample are listed, as sequenced in a study of T cells in Graves' hyperthyroidism and ophthalmopathy. Amplification targeted TCR beta CDR3 regions from RNA transcripts. The study used the HTBI primer set for a first-round RT-PCR of the TCR CDR3. Using its own MiXCR run on the multiplex PCR reads, TCRdb lists one record per CDR3 protein. This table holds approximately 510,000 distinct CDR3 sequences, 35% to 50% found once. The sample comprised peripheral blood or thyroid tissue (not recorded which). The source of these receptors is an adult woman with Graves' disease, either hyperthyroidism or ophthalmopathy (not recorded which).

The chain uses TRBV15 and TRBJ2-7; 7 bases line up with TRBD1. Germline V gives CDR1 LNHNV, CDR2 YYDKDF (reference sequence). Trimming at V came to 5 bases and at J to 7 bases, leaving 8 bases not matched to a gene. The CDR3 is 13 amino acids. CDR3 protein: CATSSGGLGEQYF. The CDR3, as DNA: TGTGCCACCAGCTCAGGGGGTTTAGGGGAGCAGTACTTC.

In its sample, this clonotype was seen many times. This rearrangement joins TRBV11-2 to TRBJ2-2; TRBD1 might be the D (5 bases). Germline V lookup: CDR1 SGHAT, CDR2 FQNNGV. The CDR3 runs to 14 residues. Trimming removed 1 base from V and 6 bases from J, with 9 bases in between. The CDR3, as DNA: TGTGCCAGCAGCTTAGCCGACAGTCCCGGGGAGCTGTTTTTT. This codes for CASSLADSPGELFF.

The V gene is TRBV13, the J gene TRBJ2-7; no clear D. The germline gives CDR1 PRHDT, CDR2 FYEKMQ (reference sequence). V dropped 3 bases and J dropped 3 bases, with 9 bases sitting between them. The CDR3 totals 13 residues. The CDR3 is CASSFVNSYEQYF. In DNA, the CDR3 is TGTGCCAGCAGCTTTGTGAACAGCTACGAGCAGTACTTC.

The chain employs TRBV11-2 and TRBJ1-2, with 7 bases aligning to TRBD1. Trimming took 5 bases from V and 8 from J; bases not matched to a gene: 5. The CDR3 contains 12 residues. Germline CDR1 and CDR2: SGHAT and FQNNGV. The CDR3 loop is CASSPTGQGYTF. In DNA, the CDR3 is TGTGCCAGCAGCCCGACAGGGCAAGGCTACACCTTC.

In regard to this clonotype: The junction does not match germline at one end; this may be a read error. J is TRBJ2-7 and V is TRBV15; D assignment may be TRBD1 or TRBD2 (6 bases each). The germline gives CDR1 LNHNV, CDR2 YYDKDF (reference sequence). The CDR3 totals 15 residues. The CDR3 region is CATSRGGTSSNEQYF. The CDR3 region has the DNA TGTGCCACCAGCAGGGGCGGGACAAGCTCCAACGAGCAGTACTTC. The full variable domain, its missing parts supplied by reference TRBV15 and TRBJ2-7, is DAMVIQNPRYQVTQFGKPVTLSCSQTLNHNVMYWYQQKSSQAPKLLFHYYDKDFNNEADTPDNFQSRRPNTSFCFLDIRSPGLGDTAMYLCATSRGGTSSNEQYFGPGTRLTVT.

The chain has TRBV29-1 and TRBJ2-5, with TRBD1 as a possible D gene (7 bases). Trimming took 6 bases from V and 2 from J, leaving 22 bases between them. Germline V gene data show CDR1 as SQVTM and CDR2 as ANQGSEA. CDR3 length: 16 amino acids. CDR3 amino acids: CSVLLASKGAQETQYF. The CDR3 nucleotides are TGCAGCGTCTTACTAGCCTCTAAGGGGGCGCAAGAGACCCAGTACTTC.

This clonotype was recorded at least ten times. V gene TRBV4-3 combines with J gene TRBJ2-7; 12 positions agree with TRBD2. V gave up 3 bases and J gave up 4 bases; unmatched junction bases: 4. The CDR3 sequence is 15 residues long. CDR1 LGHNA and CDR2 YSLEER come from the germline V gene. This CDR3 is CASSQALAGGYEQYF. The CDR3 DNA follows: TGCGCCAGCAGCCAGGCACTAGCGGGAGGATACGAGCAGTACTTC.

J is TRBJ2-7 and V is TRBV5-1; D may be TRBD1 (5 bases). Trimming pared 1 base from V and 2 bases from J, leaving 13 bases between. CDR3 length equals 15 residues. Germline loops: CDR1 SGHRS, CDR2 YFSETQ. In nucleotides, the CDR3 is TGCGCCAGCAGCTTGTTTGCAGGGCAAACCTACGAGCAGTACTTC. Protein sequence: CASSLFAGQTYEQYF.

The J gene is TRBJ2-5, the V gene TRBV7-3; 8 nucleotides match TRBD1. CDR1 and CDR2 (germline): SGHTA, FQGTGA. The CDR3 runs 12 residues. Unmatched junction bases numbered 4, after V lost 6 bases and J lost 7 bases. The CDR3: CASSGQGATQYF. The CDR3 DNA reads TGTGCCAGCAGTGGACAGGGCGCGACCCAGTACTTC. Full variable domain (missing parts from reference TRBV7-3 and TRBJ2-5): GAGVSQTPSNKVTEKGKYVELRCDPISGHTALYWYRQSLGQGPEFLIYFQGTGAADDSGLPNDRFFAVRPEGSVSTLKIQRTERGDSAVYLCASSGQGATQYFGPGTRLLVL.

This clonotype was picked up many times. The rearrangement links TRBV24-1 to TRBJ2-2, with 8 positions matching TRBD1. Germline CDR1 is KGHDR and CDR2 is SFDVKD. V lost 4 bases and J lost 5; bases outside the gene matches: 5. The CDR3 is 15 residues long. The CDR3 nucleotides are TGTGCCACCAGTGAGAGACAGGGGTCAACCGGGGAGCTGTTTTTT. Translating gives CATSERQGSTGELFF.

Concerning this clonotype: This sequence may be a read error, since a much larger clone differs from it by one base. The chain couples TRBV20-1 to TRBJ2-2; D tentatively fits TRBD1 or TRBD2 (6 bases each). V lost 3 bases, J lost 3 bases, and 17 bases lay in between. CDR1 is DFQATT, CDR2 SNEGSKA, per germline (reference sequence). The CDR3 loop spans 16 amino acids. This CDR3 reads CSASTGEGGHTGELFF. The DNA for the CDR3 is TGCAGTGCTAGTACGGGTGAAGGGGGGCACACCGGGGAGCTGTTTTTT.

The V and J genes are TRBV9 and TRBJ1-2; no clear D. This CDR3 contains 14 residues. Germline V gene lookup returns CDR1 SGDLS and CDR2 YYNGEE. V lost 3 bases and J 2 bases, leaving 11 bases between the germline ends. The CDR3 sequence is CASSAPPGNYGYTF. CDR3 DNA sequence: TGTGCCAGCAGCGCTCCACCCGGGAACTATGGCTACACCTTC.

This chain connects TRBV10-3 to TRBJ1-1, with a possible D match to TRBD1 (5 bases). CDR1 is ENHRY and CDR2 is SYGVKD in the germline V gene. Trimming shortened V by 4 bases and J by 5 bases, and 14 bases separated the two germline ends. The CDR3 covers 14 residues. CDR3 bases: TGTGCCATCAGTGGATCGGGGCTTGGGACTGAAGCTTTCTTT. Translated: CAISGSGLGTEAFF.

This clonotype turned up a few times. The chain joins TRBV10-3 to TRBJ1-5; the match to TRBD1 covers 10 bases. The V gene end was trimmed by 10 bases and the J gene end by 6 bases; junction bases not matched to a gene: 18. CDR1 and CDR2 from the germline V gene are ENHRY and SYGVKD. The length of the CDR3 is 17 residues. The CDR3 DNA follows: TGTGCCAGCTCACCGGCGTGGGAGGACAGGGGGGGTCAGCCCCAGCATTTT. Amino acid sequence: CASSPAWEDRGGQPQHF.

The V and J genes are TRBV10-3 and TRBJ2-2; D unclear. From germline, CDR1 is ENHRY and CDR2 SYGVKD. V lost 0 bases and J lost 1, with 12 bases in between. The CDR3 consists of 17 residues. As DNA, the CDR3 is TGTGCCATCAGTGAGTCAGGACGGATAAAGAACACCGGGGAGCTGTTTTTT. Encoded protein: CAISESGRIKNTGELFF.

The chain carries TRBV7-9 and TRBJ2-2, with 8 bases lining up with TRBD1. Germline values: CDR1 SEHNR, CDR2 FQNEAQ (reference sequence). The CDR3 loop spans 14 amino acids. J lost 3 bases, V lost 5 bases, and 2 bases had no gene match. Here the CDR3 DNA reads TGTGCCAGCAGCCGACAGGGGTACACCGGGGAGCTGTTTTTT. Translated, it gives CASSRQGYTGELFF.

V and J are TRBV29-1 and TRBJ1-2; a weak D match, TRBD1 (6 bases). The CDR3 has 12 amino acids. V was trimmed by 7 bases and J by 8 bases, leaving 17 bases between them. The germline V gene has CDR1 SQVTM and CDR2 ANQGSEA. CDR3 residues: CSGYRDPAGYTF. The CDR3 DNA is TGCAGCGGATACAGGGATCCGGCGGGCTACACCTTC.

The table lists this clonotype with a few counts. The V call is TRBV29-1, the J call TRBJ1-1; possible D gene TRBD1, 5 bases. The CDR3 is 10 residues long. Germline V CDR1 and CDR2: SQVTM, ANQGSEA. CDR3 in amino acids: CGFGGSEAFF. DNA for the CDR3: TGCGGCTTTGGGGGTAGTGAAGCTTTCTTT.

The chain is built from TRBV7-9 and TRBJ2-5; TRBD1 or TRBD2 may be the D gene (6 bases each). The CDR3 has 15 amino acids. Trimming shortened V by 5 bases and J by 4 bases, and 17 bases separated the two germline ends. Germline CDR1 is SEHNR and CDR2 is FQNEAQ (reference sequence). Here the CDR3 reads CASSPKGGRGETQYF. The CDR3 DNA reads TGTGCCAGCAGCCCAAAGGGAGGCAGGGGAGAGACCCAGTACTTC.

The sample holds many counts of this clonotype. V is TRBV7-2 and J is TRBJ2-5, with 12 bases matching TRBD2. CDR1 SGHTA and CDR2 FQGNSA come from the germline V gene. Losses at the gene ends were 5 bases for V and 5 bases for J; bases not matched to a gene: 6. This CDR3 spans 15 amino acids. DNA for the CDR3: TGTGCCAGCAGCCCGGGACTAGCGGGTCGGGAGACCCAGTACTTC. Its protein product is CASSPGLAGRETQYF.

The sample holds many counts of this clonotype. The chain couples TRBV4-1 to TRBJ1-2; D remains unclear. Trimming left V 0 bases short and J 8 bases short, with 13 bases between. The CDR3 is 14 residues long. Germline values: CDR1 MGHRA, CDR2 YSYEKL. The CDR3 DNA follows: TGCGCCAGCAGCCAAGATGGTGGAGGGTTCGGCTACACCTTC. Residues: CASSQDGGGFGYTF.